Sequencing of this T cell receptor (beta chain) was carried out in a study of T cell responses to AZD1222 COVID-19 vaccine. Overall study findings and caveats: The donor group comprised mostly white British people and more females; the analysis possibly underestimated clonal diversity. Dominant at 160-218 and 743-854, vaccine-associated CD4 TCRs also spanned spike. Just a handful of people given AZD1222 tested seropositive at baseline.

Sequencing was performed with immunoSEQ multiplex PCR; in TCRdb, only in-frame clones are kept and a portion is missing. The data show roughly 150,000 clones, with just under 95% seen just once and 1.5% to 2% held by the top ten. Germline assignment: CDR1 MNHEY and CDR2 SVGAGI. V gave up 6 bases and J gave up 9 bases; unmatched junction bases: 8. The CDR3 sequence is 14 residues long. Worth noting for this clone: Its target is unknown.

The source is an adult in good health. This sequence joins TRBV6-5 and TRBJ1-6, with TRBD1 matching 7 bases. The specimen comprised peripheral blood, sampled on day 0 of AZD1222 vaccination. The CDR3 bases are TGTGCCAGCAGCCCGACAGGGTCCGGTTCACCCCTCCACTTT. This translates into CASSPTGSGSPLHF.